This T cell receptor beta chain appears in the sequencing data of a study of blood T cell repertoires in COVID-19. Overall study context: PBMCs, B-cell-depleted T cells, or T cells provided the cDNA or gDNA that made up the material.

Participants were aged about 18 to 100 years from about two dozen US areas. Each participant's cohort was designated according to participant-reported clinical history. Sequencing used immunoSEQ multiplex PCR; TCRdb keeps in-frame clones, though not all of them. Of about 210,000 clones in the sample, around 86% were seen once. The CDR3 runs to 15 residues. V shed 7 bases and J 7 bases; nucleotides not matched to a gene: 8. The germline CDR1 and CDR2 sequences are SEHNR and FQNEAQ (reference sequence). Sequenced: PBMCs or T cells enriched from blood (not recorded which). The clonotype was recovered from a woman between 50 and 59 years old with acute COVID-19. The chain links TRBV7-9 to TRBJ1-4; 11 bases line up with TRBD1. The CDR3, as DNA: TGTGCCAGCACCGAATTCGGGACAGGGGGTGAAAAACTGTTTTTT. Amino acids: CASTEFGTGGEKLFF.